Shown below are 28 T cell receptor beta chains from a single sample sequenced in a study of blood T cell repertoires in COVID-19. Clones were read by immunoSEQ multiplex PCR, and TCRdb kept only the in-frame ones, dropping some. The sample lists fewer than 150,000 clones, 81% occurring once. The source material was peripheral blood. The receptors stem from a man aged 50-59 years with acute or convalescent COVID-19.

For the CDR3, the DNA is TGTGCCAGCAGCTTTCCAGACAATGCCGCTGAAGCTTTCTTT. Translation gives CASSFPDNAAEAFF. This chain joins TRBV5-6 and TRBJ1-1; D uncertain. This CDR3 comprises 14 residues. Trimming took 2 bases from V and 6 from J, leaving 14 bases between them. CDR1 and CDR2 from the germline V gene are SGHDT and YYEEEE.

The chain has TRBV11-2 and TRBJ2-1, with 12 bases lining up with TRBD2. This CDR3 is 16 amino acids long. Trimming at V came to 0 bases and at J to 3 bases, leaving 0 bases not matched to a gene. CDR1 SGHAT and CDR2 FQNNGV come from the germline V gene. The CDR3 here is CASSLETSGGYNEQFF. DNA of the CDR3: TGTGCCAGCAGCTTAGAGACTAGCGGGGGCTACAATGAGCAGTTCTTC.

The chain employs TRBV3-1 (or the pseudogene TRBV3-2) and TRBJ1-2; 9 positions match TRBD1. J lost 3 bases, V lost 0 bases, and 11 bases had no gene match. Germline V gene sequence: CDR1 LGHDT, CDR2 YNNKEL (reference sequence). This CDR3 spans 18 amino acids. The CDR3 loop reads CASSQDGILGQGYYGYTF. Written as DNA, the CDR3 is TGTGCCAGCAGCCAAGATGGGATATTAGGACAGGGGTACTATGGCTACACCTTC.

This clone has a handful of counts. The chain carries TRBV19 and TRBJ1-1, with TRBD1 matching 7 bases. Per the germline V gene, CDR1 is LNHDA and CDR2 is SQIVND (reference sequence). The junction had 11 bases not matched to a gene; V was cut back by 5 bases and J by 5 bases. This CDR3 contains 15 residues. CDR3 region: CASSARQGLDTEAFF. CDR3 sequence (DNA): TGTGCCAGTAGTGCCCGACAGGGACTCGATACTGAAGCTTTCTTT.

V usage is TRBV7-8 and J usage is TRBJ2-7; D is perhaps TRBD1 (5 bases). Between the trimmed V and J ends, which lost 5 bases and 2 bases, there was a span of 10 bases. The length of the CDR3 is 13 residues. CDR1 and CDR2 (germline): SGHVS, FQNEAQ. The CDR3 loop is CASSLDSTYEQYF. The CDR3 DNA is TGTGCCAGCAGCCTAGACAGCACCTACGAGCAGTACTTC. Complete variable domain (other parts from reference TRBV7-8 and TRBJ2-7): GAGVSQSPRYKVAKRGQDVALRCDPISGHVSLFWYQQALGQGPEFLTYFQNEAQLDKSGLPSDRFFAERPEGSVSTLKIQRTQQEDSAVYLCASSLDSTYEQYFGPGTRLTVT.

The V and J genes are TRBV12-5 and TRBJ1-4; 10 bases agree with TRBD1. Germline trimming cut 5 bases from V and 7 bases from J; bases unmatched to any gene: 4. The CDR3 runs to 14 residues. Germline CDR1 reads LGHNT; CDR2 reads FRNRAP. The CDR3 bases are TGTGCTAGTGGTATGGGACAGGGGAGTGAAAAACTGTTTTTT. It is translated as CASGMGQGSEKLFF. The complete variable domain, with remaining parts taken from reference TRBV12-5 and TRBJ1-4, reads DARVTQTPRHKVTEMGQEVTMRCQPILGHNTVFWYRQTMMQGLELLAYFRNRAPLDDSGMPKDRFSAEMPDATLATLKIQPSEPRDSAVYFCASGMGQGSEKLFFGSGTQLSVL.

This clone was recorded only once. The genes are TRBV24-1 and TRBJ2-1, with a tentative D call TRBD2 (6 bases). Germline V lookup: CDR1 KGHDR, CDR2 SFDVKD. CDR3 length equals 16 residues. The V end lost 6 bases, the J end lost 4 bases, and 18 bases lay between the germline ends. The CDR3 bases are TGTGCCACCAGTTCTGGCGGGGTCCTACTATACAATGAGCAGTTCTTC. Residues: CATSSGGVLLYNEQFF.

The gene calls are TRBV5-6 and TRBJ2-3, with TRBD1 matching 9 bases. V lost 3 bases and J lost 3; bases outside the gene matches: 11. Germline V lookup: CDR1 SGHDT, CDR2 YYEEEE. The CDR3 is 17 residues long. CDR3 sequence (DNA): TGTGCCAGCAGCTCCCCCCGGACAGGGGTGTTGACAGATACGCAGTATTTT. Its protein is CASSSPRTGVLTDTQYF.

The sample holds a few counts of this clone. This chain connects TRBV7-3 to TRBJ1-1; tentative D call: TRBD1 (5 bases). The V end was cut by 2 bases, the J end by 4 bases, with 8 bases between. The germline CDR1 and CDR2 sequences are SGHTA and FQGTGA. This CDR3 spans 13 amino acids. CDR3 residues: CASSLRQGTEAFF. As DNA, the CDR3 is TGTGCCAGCAGCTTACGGCAGGGCACTGAAGCTTTCTTT. The full variable domain, completed using reference TRBV7-3 and TRBJ1-1, is GAGVSQTPSNKVTEKGKYVELRCDPISGHTALYWYRQSLGQGPEFLIYFQGTGAADDSGLPNDRFFAVRPEGSVSTLKIQRTERGDSAVYLCASSLRQGTEAFFGQGTRLTVV.

The chain's CDR3 is CASSLGTGERQPQHF. The CDR3 nucleotides read TGCGCCAGCAGCTTGGGGACAGGGGAGCGACAGCCCCAGCATTTT. This rearrangement joins TRBV5-1 to TRBJ1-5; TRBD1 aligns across 9 bases. The junction had 5 bases not matched to a gene; V was cut back by 0 bases and J by 7 bases. CDR3 size: 15 residues. Germline V gives CDR1 SGHRS, CDR2 YFSETQ.

CDR3 sequence (DNA): TGTGCCAGCACCCTGGGGAGTGGGATCGTGGGGGGATACGAGCAGTACTTC. Amino acids: CASTLGSGIVGGYEQYF. V usage is TRBV7-6 and J usage is TRBJ2-7; possible D gene TRBD2, 6 bases. Germline lookup yields CDR1 SGHVS and CDR2 FNYEAQ. Trimming stripped 7 bases from V and 4 bases from J, with 26 bases between. The CDR3 contains 17 residues.

V usage is TRBV28 and J usage is TRBJ2-5; no reliable D call. The germline CDR1 and CDR2 sequences are MDHEN and SYDVKM. The CDR3 is 15 amino acids. V was clipped by 5 bases and J by 5 bases, with 18 bases between them. The CDR3 spells CASSPTLLRRETQYF. CDR3 DNA: TGTGCCAGCAGTCCGACCCTGCTCCGGCGGGAGACCCAGTACTTC.

The rearrangement uses TRBV10-3 and TRBJ1-2; 10 bases are a match to TRBD1. Germline trimming cut 4 bases from V and 4 bases from J; bases unmatched to any gene: 3. The length of the CDR3 is 14 residues. Germline-derived CDR1 and CDR2 are ENHRY and SYGVKD. The CDR3 sequence is CAISGQGAGYGYTF. CDR3 nucleotide sequence: TGTGCCATCAGTGGACAGGGGGCTGGCTATGGCTACACCTTC.

V is TRBV5-5 and J is TRBJ2-6; TRBD2 matches at 12 bases. J gave up 4 bases and V 7 bases, and 9 bases lay outside the gene matches. CDR1 SGHKS and CDR2 YYEKEE come from the germline V gene (reference sequence). The CDR3 length is 17 residues. CDR3 DNA: TGTGCCAGCGGCCCTCTAGCGGGGGGGCCCGGGGCCAACGTCCTGACTTTC. It translates to CASGPLAGGPGANVLTF. Using reference TRBV5-5 and TRBJ2-6 for the parts outside the CDR3, the full variable domain is DAGVTQSPTHLIKTRGQQVTLRCSPISGHKSVSWYQQVLGQGPQFIFQYYEKEERGRGNFPDRFSARQFPNYSSELNVNALLLGDSALYLCASGPLAGGPGANVLTFGAGSRLTVL.

This chain uses TRBV28 with TRBJ1-1; 8 nucleotides agree with TRBD1. Germline CDR1 and CDR2: MDHEN and SYDVKM. The CDR3 is 12 residues long. Unmatched junction bases numbered 6, after V lost 2 bases and J lost 13 bases. The CDR3 loop reads CASSLQTGVVFF. CDR3 bases: TGTGCCAGCAGTTTACAGACAGGGGTAGTTTTCTTT.

The J gene is TRBJ1-1, the V gene TRBV28; 7 nucleotides align to TRBD1. Germline V gene data show CDR1 as MDHEN and CDR2 as SYDVKM. There are 12 residues in the CDR3. CDR3 sequence (DNA): TGTGTCTCGGGACAGCAGAACACTGAAGCTTTCTTT. It translates to CVSGQQNTEAFF.

This clone has a handful of counts. The rearrangement joins TRBV11-2 to TRBJ1-4; TRBD1 agrees at 7 bases. V dropped 8 bases and J dropped 10; count of bases not matched to a gene: 10. There are 13 residues in the CDR3. Germline V CDR1 and CDR2: SGHAT, FQNNGV. CDR3 coding DNA: TGTGCCAGCGGATTACCTAACAGGGGAAAACTGTTTTTT. Translating gives CASGLPNRGKLFF.

The chain employs TRBV3-1 (or the pseudogene TRBV3-2) and TRBJ2-1, with 10 bases identical to TRBD2. The trim removed 0 bases at V and 4 bases at J, leaving 12 bases unmatched. The CDR3 spans 19 residues. CDR1 is LGHDT and CDR2 is YNNKEL in the germline V gene (reference sequence). This chain's CDR3 is CASSQDGRAGGFLYNEQFF. CDR3 coding DNA: TGTGCCAGCAGCCAAGATGGTAGAGCGGGGGGGTTCTTATACAATGAGCAGTTCTTC.

This clone was observed a handful of times. This sequence joins TRBV5-6 and TRBJ1-3; 9 bases are shared with TRBD1. The V gene end was trimmed by 3 bases and the J gene end by 2 bases; junction bases not matched to a gene: 9. This CDR3 contains 17 residues. Germline V gene data show CDR1 as SGHDT and CDR2 as YYEEEE. For the CDR3, the DNA is TGTGCCAGCAGCTCACTCCGGGACAGGGTTCCTGGAAACACCATATATTTT. Translated, it gives CASSSLRDRVPGNTIYF.

The chain recombines TRBV12-3 or TRBV12-4 with TRBJ2-2; no clear D. The V end lost 2 bases, the J end lost 8 bases, and 3 bases lay between the germline ends. This CDR3 has 11 amino acids. The CDR3 spells CASSLLGELFF. Here the CDR3 DNA reads TGTGCCAGCAGTTTACTGGGGGAGCTGTTTTTT.

The CDR3 protein is CAISDGLSSYNEQFF. Written as DNA, the CDR3 is TGTGCCATCAGTGATGGTCTGAGCTCCTACAATGAGCAGTTCTTC. The chain combines TRBV10-3 with TRBJ2-1; D is unresolved. The ends were cut back, 3 bases at V and 0 bases at J, with 9 bases in the middle. The V gene's germline CDR1 is ENHRY and CDR2 SYGVKD. This CDR3 has 15 amino acids.

V and J are TRBV15 and TRBJ2-1; 10 bases fit TRBD2. The CDR3 contains 15 residues. CDR1 LNHNV and CDR2 YYDKDF come from the germline V gene (reference sequence). V dropped 5 bases and J dropped 7; count of bases not matched to a gene: 8. CDR3: CATSRLAGAGNEQFF. Here the CDR3 DNA reads TGTGCCACCAGCCGGCTAGCGGGGGCCGGGAATGAGCAGTTCTTC.

A single count supports this clone. This chain uses TRBV5-1 with TRBJ2-1, with TRBD2 matching 8 bases. The CDR3 loop spans 16 amino acids. J was trimmed by 4 bases and V by 4 bases; bases with no gene match: 10. Germline V CDR1 and CDR2: SGHRS, YFSETQ. CDR3 protein: CASSPRSSGPYNEQFF. In nucleotides, the CDR3 is TGCGCCAGCAGCCCAAGGTCTAGCGGGCCATACAATGAGCAGTTCTTC.

The V and J genes are TRBV7-2 and TRBJ1-6; 9 bases align to TRBD1. The junction had 8 bases not matched to a gene; V was cut back by 7 bases and J by 10 bases. Germline CDR1 reads SGHTA; CDR2 reads FQGNSA. The CDR3 is 14 residues long. In DNA, the CDR3 is TGTGCCAGCACCCCGGGACAGGGAAGATCACCCCTCCACTTT. Encoded protein: CASTPGQGRSPLHF.

The CDR3 here is CASSVDRNTIYF. CDR3 bases: TGTGCCAGCAGCGTGGACAGAAACACCATATATTTT. This rearrangement joins TRBV5-6 to TRBJ1-3; D might be TRBD1 (5 bases). Germline V gene data show CDR1 as SGHDT and CDR2 as YYEEEE. Deletions cut 4 bases from V and 5 bases from J, with 7 bases between. The CDR3 has 12 residues.

The V gene is TRBV28, the J gene TRBJ2-1, with TRBD2 matching 8 bases. V was pared by 5 bases and J by 6 bases, with 9 bases of the junction left unmatched. Germline lookup yields CDR1 MDHEN and CDR2 SYDVKM. The length of the CDR3 is 15 residues. The CDR3 DNA reads TGTGCCAGCAGTCGCGGGGGGCAGCGGTCCAATGAGCAGTTCTTC. This translates into CASSRGGQRSNEQFF.

This chain joins TRBV18 and TRBJ2-3; D might be TRBD2 (5 bases). Germline loops: CDR1 KGHSH, CDR2 LQKENI. With 6 bases removed from V and 5 bases from J, the gap between germline ends came to 27 bases. The CDR3 has 18 residues. The CDR3 sequence is CASSRRDRVRLTGDTQYF. The CDR3 DNA follows: TGTGCCAGCTCTCGACGGGATCGGGTCCGATTAACCGGAGATACGCAGTATTTT. The full variable domain, completed using reference TRBV18 and TRBJ2-3, is NAGVMQNPRHLVRRRGQEARLRCSPMKGHSHVYWYRQLPEEGLKFMVYLQKENIIDESGMPKERFSAEFPKEGPSILRIQQVVRGDSAAYFCASSRRDRVRLTGDTQYFGPGTRLTVL.

Here the CDR3 DNA reads TGTGCCTGGAGTGTAGGGCAGGGGACTGAAAAACTGTTTTTT. It is translated as CAWSVGQGTEKLFF. The genes are TRBV30 and TRBJ1-4; D might be TRBD1 (6 bases). V was cut by 0 bases and J by 7 bases, with 12 bases left in between. Looked up from germline, CDR1 is GTSNPN and CDR2 is SVGIG (reference sequence). This CDR3 has 14 residues.